The rows below give T cell receptor beta chains drawn from one sample of a study of shared clonotypes between healthy human individuals. Sequencing was performed with immunoSEQ multiplex PCR; in TCRdb, only in-frame clones are kept and a portion is missing. Here the sample spans about 2.1 million clones, just over 90% being singletons. The specimen sequenced was naive CD8+ T cells from PBMCs. The origin of the receptors is a man between 18 and 29 years old in good health. Some clones in this sample may be carry-over from other donors' samples. Both conserved end residues are part of each CDR3. A D gene is named only where the DNA matches it firmly. Rows may omit the clone size; those that give it use once, few, many or a size class.

d_call: TRBD1
clone_size: -
j_call: TRBJ2-7
v_call: TRBV2
cdr3_nt: TGTGCCAGCGGGACAGAGGGCACCTACGAGCAGTACTTC
cdr3_aa: CASGTEGTYEQYF

d_call: -
clone_size: -
j_call: TRBJ1-1
v_call: TRBV2
cdr3_nt: TGTGCCAGCACCTACTCCTTGGACCAAATGAACACTGAAGCTTTCTTT
cdr3_aa: CASTYSLDQMNTEAFF

d_call: -
clone_size: -
j_call: TRBJ2-7
v_call: TRBV29-1
cdr3_nt: TGCAGCGTTCAAACTTCCCCTAGCGTCCACGAGCAGTACTTC
cdr3_aa: CSVQTSPSVHEQYF

d_call: TRBD2
clone_size: -
j_call: TRBJ2-2
v_call: TRBV7-9
cdr3_nt: TGTGCCAGCAGCTTAGGAAGCGGGACGAACACCGGGGAGCTGTTTTTT
cdr3_aa: CASSLGSGTNTGELFF

d_call: -
clone_size: -
j_call: TRBJ1-3
v_call: TRBV30
cdr3_nt: TGTGCCTGGAGTTATGGGGACTCTGGAAACACCATATATTTT
cdr3_aa: CAWSYGDSGNTIYF

d_call: -
clone_size: -
j_call: TRBJ1-2
v_call: TRBV28
cdr3_nt: TGTGCCAGCAGTTTATTAGGCTTGAGGATACCCAGCTATGGCTACACCTTC
cdr3_aa: CASSLLGLRIPSYGYTF

d_call: TRBD2
clone_size: -
j_call: TRBJ2-5
v_call: TRBV4-1
cdr3_nt: TGCGCCAGCAGCCACTTACGACTAGCGGAGGATTCGGAGACCCAGTACTTC
cdr3_aa: CASSHLRLAEDSETQYF

d_call: TRBD1
clone_size: -
j_call: TRBJ2-7
v_call: TRBV27
cdr3_nt: TGTGCCAGCAGTGAACAGGGGGTCGTCCACGAGCAGTACTTC
cdr3_aa: CASSEQGVVHEQYF

d_call: TRBD1
clone_size: -
j_call: TRBJ2-1
v_call: TRBV18
cdr3_nt: TGTGCCAGCTCACCAACAGTACTCCGGGACAGGGAGCAATTCTTC
cdr3_aa: CASSPTVLRDREQFF

d_call: TRBD1
clone_size: -
j_call: TRBJ1-5
v_call: TRBV18
cdr3_nt: TGTGCCAGCTCACCATTCCGGACAGGGATGGAGGGTTTGAATAAGCCCCAGCATTTT
cdr3_aa: CASSPFRTGMEGLNKPQHF

d_call: -
clone_size: -
j_call: TRBJ1-2
v_call: TRBV7-9
cdr3_nt: TGTGCCAGCAGCTTAGGAACAGACTATTATGGCTACACCTTC
cdr3_aa: CASSLGTDYYGYTF

d_call: TRBD2
clone_size: -
j_call: TRBJ2-2
v_call: TRBV29-1
cdr3_nt: TGCAGCGTGACCGGGGGGTCCGGGGAGCTGTTTTTT
cdr3_aa: CSVTGGSGELFF

d_call: TRBD1
clone_size: once
j_call: TRBJ2-1
v_call: TRBV5-4
cdr3_nt: TGTGCCAGCAGCTTGGAACAGGGGTGGAATGAGCAGTTCTTC
cdr3_aa: CASSLEQGWNEQFF

d_call: -
clone_size: -
j_call: TRBJ2-1
v_call: TRBV5-1
cdr3_nt: TGCGCCAGCAGCTTCGGACCTCAACCGTACAATGAGCAGTTCTTC
cdr3_aa: CASSFGPQPYNEQFF

d_call: -
clone_size: -
j_call: TRBJ2-2
v_call: TRBV27
cdr3_nt: TGTGCCAGCAGTTTCACGGGGGCTGTCACCGGGGAGCTGTTTTTT
cdr3_aa: CASSFTGAVTGELFF

d_call: -
clone_size: -
j_call: TRBJ1-1
v_call: TRBV6-5
cdr3_nt: TGTGCCAGCAGTTACTCAAGGAGTTTCACTGAAGCTTTCTTT
cdr3_aa: CASSYSRSFTEAFF

d_call: -
clone_size: -
j_call: TRBJ2-1
v_call: TRBV2
cdr3_nt: TGTGCCAGCAGTGAACGGACAGCCACGGACAATGAGCAGTTCTTC
cdr3_aa: CASSERTATDNEQFF

d_call: -
clone_size: -
j_call: TRBJ2-7
v_call: TRBV10-3
cdr3_nt: TGTGCCATCAGCGCGGACTACTCCTACGAGCAGTACTTC
cdr3_aa: CAISADYSYEQYF

d_call: -
clone_size: -
j_call: TRBJ2-1
v_call: TRBV18
cdr3_nt: TGTGCCAGCTCATCAACCGAGAGGGGGTCCTACAATGAGCAGTTCTTC
cdr3_aa: CASSSTERGSYNEQFF

d_call: -
clone_size: once
j_call: TRBJ1-5
v_call: TRBV19
cdr3_nt: TGTGCCAGTAGTATAGACCTCGGAGCCACCAATCAGCCCCAGCATTTT
cdr3_aa: CASSIDLGATNQPQHF

d_call: -
clone_size: -
j_call: TRBJ2-2
v_call: TRBV27
cdr3_nt: TGTGCCAGCAGTGCCAGGGACCCCGGGGAGCTGTTTTTT
cdr3_aa: CASSARDPGELFF

d_call: TRBD1
clone_size: once
j_call: TRBJ2-2
v_call: TRBV27
cdr3_nt: TGTGCCAGCAGTTCCAGGGGGACCGGGGAGCTGTTTTTT
cdr3_aa: CASSSRGTGELFF

d_call: TRBD2
clone_size: -
j_call: TRBJ2-2
v_call: TRBV11-3
cdr3_nt: TGTGCCAGCAGCCCGAGGACTAGCGGATACACCGGGGAGCTGTTTTTT
cdr3_aa: CASSPRTSGYTGELFF

d_call: -
clone_size: -
j_call: TRBJ1-1
v_call: TRBV10-1
cdr3_nt: TGCGCCAGCAGTGAAGGGGAATACACTGAAGCTTTCTTT
cdr3_aa: CASSEGEYTEAFF

d_call: -
clone_size: -
j_call: TRBJ2-1
v_call: TRBV6-5
cdr3_nt: TGTGCCAGCAGTCCTAGCTACAATGAGCAGTTCTTC
cdr3_aa: CASSPSYNEQFF

d_call: -
clone_size: -
j_call: TRBJ2-7
v_call: TRBV7-9
cdr3_nt: TGTGCCAGCAGCTCGATGACACCTGAGCAGTACTTC
cdr3_aa: CASSSMTPEQYF

d_call: -
clone_size: once
j_call: TRBJ1-2
v_call: TRBV7-9
cdr3_nt: TGTGCCAGCAGTCCTCCGACAGGCTTACTCCGAGCTAACTATGGCTACACCTTC
cdr3_aa: CASSPPTGLLRANYGYTF

d_call: -
clone_size: -
j_call: TRBJ2-7
v_call: TRBV5-6
cdr3_nt: TGTGCCAGCAGTCTGTCAGGGTACGAGCAGTACTTC
cdr3_aa: CASSLSGYEQYF

d_call: TRBD1
clone_size: -
j_call: TRBJ1-1
v_call: TRBV30
cdr3_nt: TGTGCCTGGACCGGGACAGAGGCCACTGAAGCTTTCTTT
cdr3_aa: CAWTGTEATEAFF

d_call: TRBD2
clone_size: -
j_call: TRBJ2-7
v_call: TRBV6-8
cdr3_nt: TGTGCCAGCAGTTACGGGGCGCCTAGCGGAAGAACCTACGAGCAGTACTTC
cdr3_aa: CASSYGAPSGRTYEQYF

d_call: -
clone_size: -
j_call: TRBJ1-1
v_call: TRBV7-9
cdr3_nt: TGTGCCAGCAGTTTAGTAACAACGAACACTGAAGCTTTCTTT
cdr3_aa: CASSLVTTNTEAFF